This TCR beta chain was documented in a study of blood T cell repertoires in COVID-19. Study details: Specimens from acute and convalescent COVID-19 originated in the United States, Italy and Spain. T cells, B-cell-depleted T cells, or PBMCs provided the cDNA or gDNA that served as material.

Original handling: For nucleated cells, counts were estimated from reference gene primer amplification. Assay: immunoSEQ multiplex PCR; the TCRdb copy retains only in-frame clones and omits some. D and trimming were read from the DNA, whereas the V and J calls and clone size are those reported in that table. Here the sample spans around 130,000 clones, roughly three quarters being singletons. Germline V CDR1 and CDR2: SEHNR, FQNEAQ (reference sequence). The V gene end was trimmed by 5 bases and the J gene end by 0 bases; junction bases not matched to a gene: 1. This CDR3 has 14 residues. Sample: peripheral blood. The source is a human donor in a cohort sampled during active COVID-19. The chain uses TRBV7-9 and TRBJ1-5; TRBD1 matches at 7 bases. The CDR3 spells CASSDRVSNQPQHF. The CDR3 nucleotides are TGTGCCAGCAGCGACAGGGTTAGCAATCAGCCCCAGCATTTT.